This TCR beta chain was found in a study of blood T cell repertoires in COVID-19. Study as a whole: Italy, Spain and the United States were the sources of the convalescent and acute COVID-19 samples.

Sequencing used immunoSEQ multiplex PCR; TCRdb keeps in-frame clones, though not all of them. This table has around 100,000 clones, more than 70% appearing once. Germline CDR1 reads SGHNT; CDR2 reads YENEEA. Trimming removed 8 bases at V and 6 bases at J, with 16 bases between. This CDR3 has 14 amino acids. Sequencing was carried out using peripheral blood. The rearrangement joins TRBV11-3 to TRBJ1-4; D call uncertain. The source of this sequence is a woman aged 60 to 75 with COVID-19, enrolled during active disease. The CDR3 sequence is CASRRGPRDEKLFF. The CDR3 nucleotides are TGTGCCAGCCGGCGGGGTCCCCGTGATGAAAAACTGTTTTTT.